This T cell receptor beta chain was captured by sequencing in a study of T cells expressing NK-cell markers. UMIs were included in TCR beta cDNA generated by 5'RACE template switching. TCRdb re-called the 5' RACE reads and catalogs CDR3 proteins one per entry, DNA excluded. This sample's clone table lists 550,000 to 600,000 distinct CDR3 sequences. The CDR3 contains 20 residues. The germline V gene encodes CDR1 SGHNT and CDR2 YYREEE (reference sequence). The TCR was taken from a man aged 18 to 29 in good health. The genes are TRBV5-4 and TRBJ2-6; TCRdb names TRBD2, which stays unverified in the absence of DNA. Sequenced: blood T cells: a sorted CD56 or NKG2C T cell subset, CD4+ or CD8+ T cells, or bulk PBMC T cells (not recorded which). The CDR3 sequence is CASSLEGGEGRVNGANVLTF.